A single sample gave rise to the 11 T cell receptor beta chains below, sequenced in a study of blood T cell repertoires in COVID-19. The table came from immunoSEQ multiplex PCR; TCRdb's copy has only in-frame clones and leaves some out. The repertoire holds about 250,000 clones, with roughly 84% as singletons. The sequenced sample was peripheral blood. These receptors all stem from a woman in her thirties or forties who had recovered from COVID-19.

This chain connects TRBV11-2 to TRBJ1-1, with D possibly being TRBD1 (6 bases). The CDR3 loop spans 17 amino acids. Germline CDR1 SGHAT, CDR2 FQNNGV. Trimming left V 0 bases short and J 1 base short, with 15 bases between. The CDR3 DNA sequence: TGTGCCAGCAGCTTAGATCTGGCGGGGGCTTGGAACACTGAAGCTTTCTTT. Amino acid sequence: CASSLDLAGAWNTEAFF.

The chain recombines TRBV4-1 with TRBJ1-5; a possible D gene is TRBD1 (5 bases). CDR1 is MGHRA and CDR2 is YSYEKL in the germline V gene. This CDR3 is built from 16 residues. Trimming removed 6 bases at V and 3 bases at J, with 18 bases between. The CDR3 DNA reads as TGCGCCAGCAGTTTCGAACTTGGACAACTCAATCAGCCCCAGCATTTT. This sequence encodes CASSFELGQLNQPQHF.

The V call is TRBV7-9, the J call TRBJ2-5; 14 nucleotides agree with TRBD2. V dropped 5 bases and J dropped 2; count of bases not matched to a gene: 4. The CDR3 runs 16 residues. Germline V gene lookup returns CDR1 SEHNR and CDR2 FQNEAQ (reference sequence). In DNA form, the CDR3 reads TGTGCCAGCAGCCCCGGACTAGCGGGGGGTCAAGAGACCCAGTACTTC. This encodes CASSPGLAGGQETQYF.

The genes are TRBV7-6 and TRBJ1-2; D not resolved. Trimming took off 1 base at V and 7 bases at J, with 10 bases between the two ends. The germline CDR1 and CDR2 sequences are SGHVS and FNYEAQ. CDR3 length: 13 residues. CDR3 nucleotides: TGTGCCAGCAGCTTAGGGTGGGCAGGTGGCTACACCTTC. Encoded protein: CASSLGWAGGYTF.

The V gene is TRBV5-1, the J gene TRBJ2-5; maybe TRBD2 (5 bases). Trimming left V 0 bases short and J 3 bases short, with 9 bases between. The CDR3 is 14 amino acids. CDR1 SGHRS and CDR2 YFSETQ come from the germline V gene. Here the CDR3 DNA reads TGCGCCAGCAGCTTGGCCCGGGAAAAAGAGACCCAGTACTTC. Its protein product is CASSLAREKETQYF.

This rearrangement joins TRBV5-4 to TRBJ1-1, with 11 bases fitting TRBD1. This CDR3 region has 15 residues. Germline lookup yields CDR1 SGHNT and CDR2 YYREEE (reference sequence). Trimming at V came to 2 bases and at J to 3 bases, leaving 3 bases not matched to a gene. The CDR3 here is CASSFWTGGHTEAFF. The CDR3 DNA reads TGTGCCAGCAGCTTTTGGACAGGGGGCCACACTGAAGCTTTCTTT.

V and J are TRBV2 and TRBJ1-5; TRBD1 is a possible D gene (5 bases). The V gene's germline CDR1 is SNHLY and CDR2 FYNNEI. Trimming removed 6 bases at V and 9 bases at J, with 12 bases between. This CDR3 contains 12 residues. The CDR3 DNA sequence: TGTGCCAGCAGGGAAAACACAGGGCCCCAGCATTTT. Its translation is CASRENTGPQHF.

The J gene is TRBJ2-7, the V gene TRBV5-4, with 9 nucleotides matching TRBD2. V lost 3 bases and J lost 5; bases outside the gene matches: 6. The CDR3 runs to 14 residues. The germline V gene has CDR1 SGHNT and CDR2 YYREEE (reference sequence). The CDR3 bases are TGTGCCAGCAGCTGGGCGGGGGGGGCGCACGAGCAGTACTTC. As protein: CASSWAGGAHEQYF. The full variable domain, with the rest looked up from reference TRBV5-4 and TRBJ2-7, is ETGVTQSPTHLIKTRGQQVTLRCSSQSGHNTVSWYQQALGQGPQFIFQYYREEENGRGNFPPRFSGLQFPNYSSELNVNALELDDSALYLCASSWAGGAHEQYFGPGTRLTVT.

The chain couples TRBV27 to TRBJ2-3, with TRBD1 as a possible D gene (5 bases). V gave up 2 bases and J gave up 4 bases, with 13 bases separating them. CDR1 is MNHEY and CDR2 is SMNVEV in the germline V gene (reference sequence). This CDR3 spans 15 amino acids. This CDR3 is CASSLGRVVADTQYF. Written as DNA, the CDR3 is TGTGCCAGCAGTTTAGGCAGGGTGGTCGCAGATACGCAGTATTTT.

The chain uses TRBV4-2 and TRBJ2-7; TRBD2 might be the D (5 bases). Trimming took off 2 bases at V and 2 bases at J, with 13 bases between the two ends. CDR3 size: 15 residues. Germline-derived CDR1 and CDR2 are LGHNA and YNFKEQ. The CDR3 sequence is CASSQNRGIAYEQYF. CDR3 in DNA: TGTGCCAGCAGCCAAAACCGAGGGATAGCCTACGAGCAGTACTTC.

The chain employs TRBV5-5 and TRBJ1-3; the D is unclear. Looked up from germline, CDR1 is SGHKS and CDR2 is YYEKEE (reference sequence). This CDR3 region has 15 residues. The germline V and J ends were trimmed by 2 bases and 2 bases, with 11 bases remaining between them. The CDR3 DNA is TGTGCCAGCAGCTTAACAGACAAGACTGGAAACACCATATATTTT. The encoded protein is CASSLTDKTGNTIYF.